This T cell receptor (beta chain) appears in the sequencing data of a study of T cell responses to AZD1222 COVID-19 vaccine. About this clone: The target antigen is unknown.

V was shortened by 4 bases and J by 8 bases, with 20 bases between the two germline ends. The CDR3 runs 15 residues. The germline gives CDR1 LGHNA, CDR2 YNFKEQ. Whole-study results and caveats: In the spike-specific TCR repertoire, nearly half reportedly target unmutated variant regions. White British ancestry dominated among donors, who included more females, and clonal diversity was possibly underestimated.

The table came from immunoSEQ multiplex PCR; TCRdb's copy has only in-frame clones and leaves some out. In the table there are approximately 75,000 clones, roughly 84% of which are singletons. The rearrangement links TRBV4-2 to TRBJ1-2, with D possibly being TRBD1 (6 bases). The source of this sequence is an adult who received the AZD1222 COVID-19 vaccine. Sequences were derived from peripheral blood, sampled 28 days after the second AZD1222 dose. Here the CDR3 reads CASSPSPTGLSGYTF. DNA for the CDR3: TGTGCCAGCAGCCCCTCCCCGACAGGCTTAAGCGGCTACACCTTC.